This T cell receptor (beta chain) was profiled in a study of shared clonotypes between healthy human individuals. Looking at the study overall: A couple of women and a few men aged 18 to 49 served as donors.

Authors' methods: ImmunoSEQ yielded junction-only sequences lacking quality scores, so filtering differed. Sequencing used immunoSEQ multiplex PCR; TCRdb keeps in-frame clones, though not all of them. Clonal size and the V and J genes are those of that table, whereas D and trimming came from the DNA. This table has 2 million or so clones, about 95% appearing once. Remarks on this clone: Its antigen is unknown. Other DNA sequences from this sample encode an identical CDR3 as well.

The length of the CDR3 is 15 residues. V shed 2 bases and J 2 bases; nucleotides not matched to a gene: 2. Per the germline V gene, CDR1 is SGHRS and CDR2 is YFSETQ. Naivety among CD8 cells was defined by CD45RO negativity and positive CCR7 selection, thereby excluding terminally differentiated effector memory CD45RA+ cells. The donors were all Caucasian adults (living in Nashville, Tennessee). Study-wide results and caveats: Non-shared clonotypes displayed generation probabilities falling below those of clonotypes present in all four donors.

The chain joins TRBV5-1 to TRBJ2-1; 9 bases match TRBD2. The sample was naive CD8+ T cells sorted from blood. This sequence was found in a man younger than 35 in good health. Here the CDR3 DNA reads TGCGCCAGCAGCTTTAGCGGGGGCCCCTACAATGAGCAGTTCTTC. Encoded protein: CASSFSGGPYNEQFF.